This is a list of T cell receptor beta chains from one sample in a study of control samples from healthy donors and cancer patients. Some clones are missing from TCRdb's copy, which holds only in-frame ones; the method was immunoSEQ multiplex PCR. The profile shows 150,000 to 180,000 clones, about 93% of them singletons. Sequenced sample: blood. The receptors were gathered from a man aged 50-60 years in good health. Both conserved end residues are part of each CDR3.

TRBJ2-7,12,TRBV12-3/TRBV12-4,CASSTALYEQYF
TRBJ2-1,17,TRBV19,CASSFGRPGSSYNEQFF
TRBJ1-3,15,TRBV5-1,CASSLERGPGNTIYF
TRBJ2-7,16,TRBV7-9,CASSLGNSRPSYEQYF
TRBJ2-1,18,TRBV3-1/TRBV3-2,CASSHLGLAGGPYNEQFF
TRBJ1-2,13,TRBV29-1,CSGLGGLDYGYTF
TRBJ1-4,15,TRBV5-1,CASSPYGSTNEKLFF
TRBJ1-6,14,TRBV7-9,CASRVGQENSPLHF
TRBJ2-7,15,TRBV18,CASSPSGQGFNEQYF
TRBJ1-5,14,TRBV10-2,CASSESGINQPQHF
TRBJ1-6,15,TRBV5-1,CASTWDRGNNSPLHF
TRBJ2-1,12,TRBV5-1,CASSWGVGEQFF
TRBJ1-3,16,TRBV3-1/TRBV3-2,CASSQPYSSSGNTIYF
TRBJ2-3,15,TRBV5-1,CASSFSGTSTDTQYF
TRBJ2-3,15,TRBV28,CASSLVRQGGDTQYF
TRBJ2-4,15,TRBV5-4,CASSLAGGAGNIQYF
TRBJ1-1,13,TRBV9,CASSVVSGSEAFF
TRBJ2-5,16,TRBV11-3,CASSLGASGSLETQYF
TRBJ1-1,14,TRBV2,CASSAELLNTEAFF
TRBJ2-4,19,TRBV7-2,CASSLMSGTSGAEVYIQYF
TRBJ2-1,15,TRBV2,CASSEIAGGSDEQFF
TRBJ1-3,16,TRBV24-1,CATSDGMGFSGNTIYF
TRBJ1-2,14,TRBV28,CASSLWQEAAGYTF